These T cell receptor beta chains were read from a single sample in a study of immune evolution from preneoplasia to lung adenocarcinoma. The method was immunoSEQ multiplex PCR; TCRdb's version includes in-frame clones alone and lacks a portion of them. The sample lists 2,500 to 3,500 clones, 88% occurring once. The sample taken for sequencing was FFPE invasive lung adenocarcinoma tissue. These receptors were taken from a person between 65 and 80 years old with invasive lung adenocarcinoma. Both conserved end residues are part of each CDR3. D genes are given only for firm matches. Rows may omit the clone size; those that give it use once, few, many or a size class.

abundance,d_gene,v_gene,j_gene,CDR3nt,CDR3aa
-,-,TRBV10-2,TRBJ2-3,TGCGCCAGCAGCCCAAGACTTACCCTAGCAAAAGATACGCAGTATTTT,CASSPRLTLAKDTQYF
-,TRBD1,TRBV9,TRBJ2-3,TGTGCCAGCAGCCCCGGGACAGTGGGCACAGATACGCAGTATTTT,CASSPGTVGTDTQYF
-,-,TRBV4-1,TRBJ2-2,TGCGCCAGCAGCCAAGAGGAGGGGTGGAAAACCGGGGAGCTGTTTTTT,CASSQEEGWKTGELFF
once,-,TRBV9,TRBJ1-1,TGTGCCAGTTCCGGAGACGCGGTACCTAACACTGAAGCTTTCTTT,CASSGDAVPNTEAFF
once,-,TRBV29-1,TRBJ2-5,TGCAGCTCCATAGGGGTGACGGAGACCCAGTACTTC,CSSIGVTETQYF
-,-,TRBV28,TRBJ1-2,TGTGCCAGCAGTTCCAAAGTTGGCTACACCTTC,CASSSKVGYTF
-,-,TRBV9,TRBJ2-2,TGTGCCAGCAGCGTGGGCGGAGTGAACACCGGGGAGCTGTTTTTT,CASSVGGVNTGELFF
-,TRBD2,TRBV29-1,TRBJ2-1,TGCAGCGCTGGGACTAGCGGGGCCCAGCAGTTCTTC,CSAGTSGAQQFF
-,TRBD2,TRBV30,TRBJ2-2,TGTGCCTGCCCGCCTCCCGGACTAGCGGGAGTTCGGTGTTCTTCCGGGGAGCTGTTTTTT,CACPPPGLAGVRCSSGELFF
few,TRBD2,TRBV6-4,TRBJ2-1,TGTGCCAGCAGTGAGGGCCTAGCGGGAGGACACGGGGTTGAGCAGTTCTTC,CASSEGLAGGHGVEQFF
-,TRBD1,TRBV6-5,TRBJ1-2,TGTGCCAGCAGCGGACAGGGCGGATACTCCTATGGCTACACCTTC,CASSGQGGYSYGYTF
few,-,TRBV19,TRBJ1-5,TGTGCCAGCGACACAAGGGACAGCAATCAGCCCCAGCATTTT,CASDTRDSNQPQHF
-,TRBD1,TRBV7-2,TRBJ1-1,TGTGCCAGCAGCGTGGACAGGGTAGCTGAAGCTTTCTTT,CASSVDRVAEAFF
few,-,TRBV7-9,TRBJ2-6,TGTGCCAGCAGCTTAAGATGGGGGGCGCCTGGGGCCAACGTCCTGACTTTC,CASSLRWGAPGANVLTF
-,TRBD1,TRBV4-2,TRBJ2-7,TGTGCCAGCAGCCAACAGGGGGCACAGGAGCAGTACTTC,CASSQQGAQEQYF
-,-,TRBV10-3,TRBJ2-1,TGTGCCATCAGTGATTCGCTGTCCTACAATGAGCAGTTCTTC,CAISDSLSYNEQFF
once,TRBD2,TRBV7-3,TRBJ2-1,TGTGCCAGCAGCTTAAAGGGGGGGCTAGCGGGTCCCAATGAGCAGTTCTTC,CASSLKGGLAGPNEQFF
-,-,TRBV6-5,TRBJ2-7,TGTGCCAGCAGTTACTCACATACGACCTACGAGCAGTACTTC,CASSYSHTTYEQYF
once,-,TRBV13,TRBJ2-6,TGTGCCAGCAGCTTGATAGGTGGGGGAGCTGGGGCCAACGTCCTGACTTTC,CASSLIGGGAGANVLTF
-,-,TRBV7-8,TRBJ2-7,TGTGCCAGCAGTTCCAAACAGGGTCCGTCCTACGAGCAGTACTTC,CASSSKQGPSYEQYF
-,TRBD1,TRBV4-2,TRBJ2-1,TGTGCCAGCAGCCCACAGGGGGCCGATGAGCAGTTCTTC,CASSPQGADEQFF
once,TRBD2,TRBV19,TRBJ2-7,TGTGCCAGTAGCACCCTTGTGGCGGGAGGCCCCTACGAGCAGTACTTC,CASSTLVAGGPYEQYF
-,-,TRBV7-3,TRBJ2-3,TGTGCCAGCAGCTCACAGGGAGGCGCAGATACGCAGTATTTT,CASSSQGGADTQYF
-,-,TRBV15,TRBJ2-4,TGTGCCACCAGCAGAGAGACTAGCAAGGGGGTAGCCAAAAACATTCAGTACTTC,CATSRETSKGVAKNIQYF
-,-,TRBV5-1,TRBJ2-3,TGCGCCAGCAGCTTGTGGCAGGGGGAGGCAGATACGCAGTATTTT,CASSLWQGEADTQYF
-,-,TRBV5-8,TRBJ1-1,TGTGCCAGCAGCGTCTCGGACACTGAAGCTTTCTTT,CASSVSDTEAFF
-,-,TRBV5-4,TRBJ2-7,TGTGCCAGCAGCTGGTCGACAGGAATTCGTTCCTACGAGCAGTACTTC,CASSWSTGIRSYEQYF
-,-,TRBV25-1,TRBJ1-1,TGTGCCAGCAGTGAAGTTCACGGCAACACTGAAGCTTTCTTT,CASSEVHGNTEAFF
-,TRBD1,TRBV7-2,TRBJ2-3,TGTGCCAGCAGCTTCGACAGGGAAAACACAGATACGCAGTATTTT,CASSFDRENTDTQYF